This T cell receptor beta chain was retrieved from a study of T cells expressing NK-cell markers. Broader study findings: In 6 or 7 donors, dominant NKG2C+ clonotypes were roughly 1.0-7.0% of CD8+ T cells. Four of the donors also had these clonotypes leading their CD3+CD56-NKG2C+ fraction. Certain NKG2C+ T cell clones were expanded, and their HCMV specificity remained unclear.

5'RACE template switching with UMIs generated TCR beta cDNA. TCRdb re-analyzed the 5' RACE reads; it lists each CDR3 protein once, without DNA. The listing contains 500,000 or so distinct CDR3 sequences. The CDR3 is 12 residues long. A remark on this clonotype: Its cognate antigen is unknown.

The chain has TRBV12-3 or TRBV12-4 and TRBJ2-1; TCRdb indicates TRBD2, and absent DNA this call remains unverified. Input material: blood T cells: a sorted CD56 or NKG2C T cell subset, CD4+ or CD8+ T cells, or bulk PBMC T cells (not recorded which). This receptor was identified in a man younger than 30 in good health. This CDR3 is CASTVLAAEQFF.